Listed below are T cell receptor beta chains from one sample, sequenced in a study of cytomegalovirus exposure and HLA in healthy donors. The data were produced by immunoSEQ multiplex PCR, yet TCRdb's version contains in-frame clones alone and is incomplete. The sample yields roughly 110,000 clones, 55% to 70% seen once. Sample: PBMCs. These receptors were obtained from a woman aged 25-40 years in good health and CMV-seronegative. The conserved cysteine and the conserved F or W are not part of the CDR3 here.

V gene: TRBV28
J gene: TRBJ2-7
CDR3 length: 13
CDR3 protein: ASSLRQGFHYEQY

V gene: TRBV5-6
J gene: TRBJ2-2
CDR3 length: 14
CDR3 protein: ASSLGQGANTGELF

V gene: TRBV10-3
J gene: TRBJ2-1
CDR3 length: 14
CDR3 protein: AISDQGLSSYNEQF

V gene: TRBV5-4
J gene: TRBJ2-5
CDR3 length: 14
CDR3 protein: ASSPLTGESQETQY

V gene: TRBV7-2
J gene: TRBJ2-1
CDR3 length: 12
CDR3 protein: ASSLGTAYNEQF

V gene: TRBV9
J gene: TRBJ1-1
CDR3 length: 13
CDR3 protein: ASSTLTGPNTEAF

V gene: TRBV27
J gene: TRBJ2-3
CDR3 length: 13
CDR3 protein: ASSLTTRLTDTQY

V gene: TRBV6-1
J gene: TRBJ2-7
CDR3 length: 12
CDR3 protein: ASSRDSISYEQY

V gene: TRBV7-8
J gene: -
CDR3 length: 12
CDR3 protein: ASSLRDYSYEQY

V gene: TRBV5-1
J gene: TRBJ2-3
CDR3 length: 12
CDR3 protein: ASSLNDYTDTQY

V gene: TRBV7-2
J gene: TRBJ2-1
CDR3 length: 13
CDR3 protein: ASSLPGTGVNEQF

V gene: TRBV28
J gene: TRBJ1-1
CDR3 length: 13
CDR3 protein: ASSLFRGLNTEAF

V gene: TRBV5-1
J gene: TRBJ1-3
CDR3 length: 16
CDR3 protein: ASSLGPTGGAYGNTIY

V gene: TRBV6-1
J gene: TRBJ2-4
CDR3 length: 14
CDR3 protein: ASSGWDFGAKNIQY

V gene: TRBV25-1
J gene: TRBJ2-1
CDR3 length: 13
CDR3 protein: ASSFRDRYYNEQF

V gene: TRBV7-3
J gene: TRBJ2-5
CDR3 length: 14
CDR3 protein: ASSKGLAGGGETQY

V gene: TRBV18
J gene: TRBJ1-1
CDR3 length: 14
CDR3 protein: ASSSDRSAEDTEAF

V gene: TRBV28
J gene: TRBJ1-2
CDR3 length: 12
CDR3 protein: ASSPLWTGDGYT

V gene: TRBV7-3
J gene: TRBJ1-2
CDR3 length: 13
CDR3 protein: ASSLSETGEEGYT